This T cell receptor (beta chain) was profiled in a study of T cell responses to AZD1222 COVID-19 vaccine. Study information: Second-dose timings of about 4 or about 12 weeks were pooled. Study-wide results and caveats: Repertoires were sampled only after the peak T cell response.

Comments on this clone: Antigen unknown.

Sequencing was performed with immunoSEQ multiplex PCR; in TCRdb, only in-frame clones are kept and a portion is missing. The table includes about 85,000 clones, over 80% detected once. The CDR3 has 16 amino acids. The germline gives CDR1 LNHDA, CDR2 SQIVND (reference sequence). The V segment lost 7 bases and the J segment 8 bases; nucleotides outside the gene matches: 16. Sequenced material: peripheral blood, taken on day 0 of AZD1222 vaccination. The clonotype originates from an adult in good health. V usage is TRBV19 and J usage is TRBJ1-2, with 10 positions matching TRBD1. CDR3 in amino acids: CASTLDRDRGLGGYTF. The DNA for the CDR3 is TGTGCCAGTACCCTAGACCGGGACAGGGGCCTCGGGGGCTACACCTTC.